Listed below are T cell receptor beta chains from one sample, sequenced in a study of T-cell memory formation after mild COVID-19. TCRdb re-analysed the 5' RACE reads in MiXCR, keeping a single row per CDR3 protein. Among fewer than 250,000 distinct CDR3 sequences listed, approximately 16% were seen once. The sequenced sample was PBMCs or a T cell subset sorted from them (not recorded which). All receptors come from an adult woman who had mild COVID-19 (a few samples of this study predate the infection). Cell type and time point are not known. The CDR3 runs from the conserved cysteine through the conserved F or W. D genes are given only for firm matches. The listing skips clone size in some rows; elsewhere it reads once, few, many or a size class.

v_gene	j_gene	abundance	d_gene	CDR3aa	CDR3nt
TRBV15	TRBJ2-5	NA	NA	CATSRDGASLVGETQYF	TGTGCCACCAGCAGAGATGGAGCCTCGTTGGTCGGGGAGACCCAGTACTTC
TRBV7-6	TRBJ2-3	NA	NA	CASSLALGQGSADTQYF	TGTGCCAGCAGCTTAGCGCTCGGGCAAGGCTCAGCAGATACGCAGTATTTT
TRBV12-3/TRBV12-4	TRBJ2-7	NA	NA	CASSPFQGGESEQYF	TGTGCCAGCAGCCCCTTCCAGGGGGGCGAGTCCGAGCAGTACTTC
TRBV11-3	TRBJ2-7	few	TRBD1	CASSLRTGAGHEQYF	TGTGCCAGCAGCCTGCGGACAGGGGCCGGACACGAGCAGTACTTC
TRBV20-1	TRBJ2-7	NA	NA	CSARPLQGSYEQYF	TGCAGTGCTAGGCCCCTCCAGGGCTCCTACGAGCAGTACTTC
TRBV7-2	TRBJ2-3	NA	TRBD1	CASSYDRVRTDTQYF	TGTGCCAGCAGCTACGACAGGGTGAGAACAGATACGCAGTATTTT
TRBV2	TRBJ1-5	few	NA	CASTREGGGNQPQHF	TGTGCCAGCACCCGTGAGGGCGGAGGCAATCAGCCCCAGCATTTT
TRBV23-1	TRBJ2-7	NA	TRBD2	CASSRASGGRLSYEQYF	TGCGCCAGCAGTCGGGCTAGCGGGGGACGACTCTCCTACGAGCAGTACTTC
TRBV5-1	TRBJ1-1	NA	NA	CASGTENPTTEAFF	TGCGCCAGCGGGACTGAGAACCCCACGACCGAAGCTTTCTTT
TRBV10-3	TRBJ1-1	few	NA	CAIRGVGMNTEAFF	TGTGCCATCAGGGGGGTCGGAATGAACACTGAAGCTTTCTTT
TRBV18	TRBJ2-3	NA	NA	CGSEVPLSTDTQYF	TGTGGGTCGGAAGTACCACTTAGCACAGATACGCAGTATTTT
TRBV12-3/TRBV12-4	TRBJ1-4	many	NA	CATQDIGEKLFF	TGTGCCACCCAGGACATCGGCGAAAAACTGTTTTTT
TRBV12-3/TRBV12-4	TRBJ1-1	NA	NA	CASTVRGLNTEAFF	TGTGCCAGCACCGTAAGGGGATTGAACACTGAAGCTTTCTTT
TRBV6-6	TRBJ1-1	NA	NA	CASSDRTTMNTEAFF	TGTGCCAGCAGCGATCGAACAACCATGAACACTGAAGCTTTCTTT
TRBV7-2	TRBJ2-4	NA	TRBD2	CASSLASQLANIQYF	TGTGCCAGCAGCTTAGCGTCCCAACTAGCGAACATTCAGTACTTC
TRBV11-3	TRBJ2-1	few	TRBD2	CASSAGGGRKDLEQFF	TGTGCCAGCAGCGCCGGTGGCGGGAGGAAGGATCTTGAGCAGTTCTTC
TRBV12-3/TRBV12-4	TRBJ2-7	few	TRBD2	CASSPTSGAYEQYF	TGTGCCAGCAGCCCGACTAGCGGAGCATACGAGCAGTACTTC
TRBV4-1	TRBJ1-3	NA	NA	CASSPQSRISGNTIYF	TGCGCCAGCAGCCCGCAGAGCCGGATCTCTGGAAACACCATATATTTT
TRBV20-1	TRBJ2-1	few	TRBD2	CSAAGTSGGEMYNEQFF	TGCAGTGCTGCCGGGACTAGCGGGGGGGAAATGTACAATGAGCAGTTCTTC
TRBV4-2	TRBJ2-4	few	TRBD1	CASSQDSGTGGRIQYF	TGTGCCAGCAGCCAAGATTCGGGGACAGGGGGCCGTATTCAGTACTTC
TRBV6-2/TRBV6-3	TRBJ2-7	NA	NA	CASSSYRASYEQYF	TGTGCCAGCAGTTCTTACAGGGCCTCCTACGAGCAGTACTTC
TRBV3-1	TRBJ1-5	NA	NA	CASSQAFEPQHF	TGTGCCAGCAGCCAAGCCTTCGAGCCCCAGCATTTT
TRBV6-5	TRBJ2-3	few	NA	CASRTVGAYGTQYF	TGTGCCAGCAGGACGGTGGGGGCTTACGGTACGCAGTATTTT
TRBV4-3	TRBJ2-1	few	NA	CASSQVSRGYNEQFF	TGCGCCAGCAGCCAAGTTTCCAGGGGCTACAATGAGCAGTTCTTC